These 22 T cell receptor beta chains originate from one sample sequenced in a study of cytomegalovirus exposure and HLA in healthy donors. With 60 Vbeta and 13 Jbeta primers, the PCR was carried out. This table comes from immunoSEQ multiplex PCR, and its TCRdb copy is limited to in-frame clones, with some not included. The profile shows 75,000 to 95,000 clones, over 75% of them singletons. The material sequenced was PBMCs. Source of these receptors: a human donor in good health.

This clone was seen just once. The chain recombines TRBV5-4 with TRBJ1-2; 7 positions agree with TRBD1. The V gene end was trimmed by 4 bases and the J gene end by 3 bases; junction bases not matched to a gene: 6. The germline V gene has CDR1 SGHNT and CDR2 YYREEE (reference sequence). This CDR3 contains 14 residues. The CDR3 region is CASSNTGVDYGYTF. CDR3 DNA sequence: TGTGCCAGCAGCAATACAGGGGTCGACTATGGCTACACCTTC. Full variable domain (outside the CDR3, taken from reference TRBV5-4 and TRBJ1-2): ETGVTQSPTHLIKTRGQQVTLRCSSQSGHNTVSWYQQALGQGPQFIFQYYREEENGRGNFPPRFSGLQFPNYSSELNVNALELDDSALYLCASSNTGVDYGYTFGSGTRLTVV.

This sequence joins TRBV18 and TRBJ1-2; 9 nucleotides align to TRBD1. CDR1 and CDR2 from the germline V gene are KGHSH and LQKENI. This CDR3 has 17 residues. Losses at the gene ends were 1 base for V and 5 bases for J; bases not matched to a gene: 11. The CDR3 loop reads CASSPLPQGAGEYGYTF. The CDR3 nucleotides read TGTGCCAGCTCACCACTACCACAGGGGGCCGGAGAGTATGGCTACACCTTC. Full variable domain (outside the CDR3, taken from reference TRBV18 and TRBJ1-2): NAGVMQNPRHLVRRRGQEARLRCSPMKGHSHVYWYRQLPEEGLKFMVYLQKENIIDESGMPKERFSAEFPKEGPSILRIQQVVRGDSAAYFCASSPLPQGAGEYGYTFGSGTRLTVV.

Points on this clone: One end of the junction fails to match germline, which may point to a read error. The V call is TRBV7-7, the J call TRBJ2-2, with 8 nucleotides matching TRBD1. From germline, CDR1 is SSHAT and CDR2 FNYEAQ (reference sequence). The CDR3 totals 14 residues. The CDR3 sequence is CASKDRAATGELFF. The DNA for the CDR3 is TGTGCTAGCAAGGACAGGGCGGCCACCGGGGAGCTGTTTTTT.

The chain uses TRBV9 and TRBJ2-3, with D maybe TRBD2 (7 bases). This CDR3 spans 15 amino acids. Germline CDR1 SGDLS, CDR2 YYNGEE. The V end was cut by 2 bases, the J end by 5 bases, with 15 bases between. This chain's CDR3 is CASSVEGGQRDTQYF. In DNA form, the CDR3 reads TGTGCCAGCAGCGTTGAGGGGGGGCAGAGAGATACGCAGTATTTT.

V gene TRBV27 combines with J gene TRBJ1-1, with D possibly matching TRBD1 (5 bases). Trimming took 2 bases from V and 5 from J, leaving 12 bases between them. The CDR3 totals 14 residues. Germline CDR1 reads MNHEY; CDR2 reads SMNVEV (reference sequence). In nucleotides, the CDR3 is TGTGCCAGCAGTTTACAGGGAGGAGGAACTGAAGCTTTCTTT. Protein sequence: CASSLQGGGTEAFF.

V and J are TRBV11-2 and TRBJ1-4, with D uncertain. Looked up from germline, CDR1 is SGHAT and CDR2 is FQNNGV. The CDR3 has 15 amino acids. V lost 1 base and J lost 7, with 13 bases in between. CDR3 protein: CASSLGGGQSEKLFF. In DNA, the CDR3 is TGTGCCAGCAGCTTAGGTGGCGGGCAGTCTGAAAAACTGTTTTTT.

This clone has more than one count but fewer than ten. The rearrangement uses TRBV7-9 and TRBJ2-7; 7 positions agree with TRBD1. CDR3 length equals 16 residues. V shed 0 bases and J 3 bases; nucleotides not matched to a gene: 8. Germline CDR1 is SEHNR and CDR2 is FQNEAQ (reference sequence). CDR3 coding DNA: TGTGCCAGCAGCTTAGCCTCGGACAGGTTAAACTACGAGCAGTACTTC. It translates to CASSLASDRLNYEQYF. Looking up the rest from reference TRBV7-9 and TRBJ2-7 gives the full variable domain: DTGVSQNPRHKITKRGQNVTFRCDPISEHNRLYWYRQTLGQGPEFLTYFQNEAQLEKSRLLSDRFSAERPKGSFSTLEIQRTEQGDSAMYLCASSLASDRLNYEQYFGPGTRLTVT.

This clone was counted a few times. Other DNA sequences in this sample translate to the same CDR3. The chain combines TRBV6-1 with TRBJ2-7, with 10 bases fitting TRBD1. V lost 2 bases and J lost 3; bases outside the gene matches: 1. The CDR3 totals 14 residues. Germline V CDR1 and CDR2: MNHNS, SASEGT. The CDR3 here is CASSEWDRGYEQYF. The DNA of the CDR3 is TGTGCCAGCAGTGAATGGGACAGGGGCTACGAGCAGTACTTC.

V is TRBV6-5 and J is TRBJ1-2; no definite D call. The V gene's germline CDR1 is MNHEY and CDR2 SVGAGI. Trimming shortened V by 2 bases and J by 4 bases, and 11 bases separated the two germline ends. The CDR3 has 14 residues. In DNA, the CDR3 is TGTGCCAGCAGTTACCGCGGTGCGGGCTATGGCTACACCTTC. This codes for CASSYRGAGYGYTF.

The chain combines TRBV10-3 with TRBJ2-1; D might be TRBD2 (6 bases). Looked up from germline, CDR1 is ENHRY and CDR2 is SYGVKD. The V gene lost 0 bases and the J gene lost 2 bases, with 8 bases spanning the gap. This CDR3 is built from 15 residues. In nucleotides, the CDR3 is TGTGCCATCAGTGAGTCGGACTACCCCTACAATGAGCAGTTCTTC. Amino acid sequence: CAISESDYPYNEQFF.

The genes are TRBV5-1 and TRBJ2-3, with D perhaps TRBD1 (6 bases). The V end was cut by 2 bases, the J end by 11 bases, with 15 bases between. The V gene's germline CDR1 is SGHRS and CDR2 YFSETQ. The CDR3 has 13 residues. Here the CDR3 DNA reads TGCGCCAGCAGCTTAAATTACAGGGTCGGGCAGTATTTT. It yields the protein CASSLNYRVGQYF.

V is TRBV15 and J is TRBJ2-5, with D possibly matching TRBD2 (7 bases). Germline values: CDR1 LNHNV, CDR2 YYDKDF (reference sequence). The CDR3 sequence is 18 residues long. Trimming took off 5 bases at V and 2 bases at J, with 24 bases between the two ends. The CDR3 is CATSGGGERLAGQETQYF. For the CDR3, the DNA is TGTGCCACCAGCGGAGGGGGGGAACGACTAGCAGGACAAGAGACCCAGTACTTC.

The chain has TRBV9 and TRBJ1-1, with TRBD1 matching over 7 bases. Germline trimming cut 3 bases from V and 1 base from J; bases unmatched to any gene: 6. This CDR3 contains 15 residues. Germline CDR1 reads SGDLS; CDR2 reads YYNGEE. The CDR3 bases are TGTGCCAGCAGCGCCCCGGGACAGAGGAACACTGAAGCTTTCTTT. It specifies CASSAPGQRNTEAFF.

The chain employs TRBV5-6 and TRBJ2-5, with D hard to call. Trimming removed 2 bases from V and 2 bases from J, with 7 bases in between. Germline values: CDR1 SGHDT, CDR2 YYEEEE. The CDR3 runs 13 residues. The CDR3 nucleotides read TGTGCCAGCAGCTTAGACATACAAGAGACCCAGTACTTC. Protein: CASSLDIQETQYF.

This clone was picked up a small number of times. The chain combines TRBV10-1 with TRBJ2-3; 7 bases match TRBD1. Germline V gene data show CDR1 as WNHNN and CDR2 as SYGVQD (reference sequence). This CDR3 spans 14 amino acids. The V and J ends lost 6 bases and 4 bases, in that order; junction bases with no gene match: 7. The CDR3 loop is CASSQDRVADTQYF. In nucleotides, the CDR3 is TGCGCCAGCAGCCAAGACAGGGTCGCAGATACGCAGTATTTT.

The chain is built from TRBV5-4 and TRBJ1-3; 8 bases fit TRBD1. Trimming removed 0 bases from V and 2 bases from J; junction bases left unmatched: 7. CDR1 is SGHNT and CDR2 is YYREEE in the germline V gene (reference sequence). The CDR3 is 17 residues long. CDR3 loop: CASSLGSGRGPGNTIYF. The CDR3 DNA reads as TGTGCCAGCAGCTTGGGTAGCGGCAGGGGGCCTGGAAACACCATATATTTT.

This chain uses TRBV4-1 with TRBJ2-2, with unresolved D. V lost 4 bases, J lost 6 bases, and 21 bases lay in between. This CDR3 is built from 17 residues. Germline CDR1 reads MGHRA; CDR2 reads YSYEKL. The CDR3 is CASSLEIAVVRPGELFF. The CDR3 region has the DNA TGCGCCAGCAGCCTCGAGATCGCGGTCGTACGTCCCGGGGAGCTGTTTTTT.

This clone is a singleton in its sample. The chain is built from TRBV5-4 and TRBJ2-1; tentative D call: TRBD1 (6 bases). The germline CDR1 and CDR2 sequences are SGHNT and YYREEE (reference sequence). CDR3 length: 14 amino acids. V was clipped by 4 bases and J by 1 base, with 9 bases between them. The CDR3 region has the DNA TGTGCCAGCAGCATGGGACATTCCTACAATGAGCAGTTCTTC. This gives the protein CASSMGHSYNEQFF.

The chain employs TRBV13 and TRBJ2-1; 11 positions agree with TRBD2. Germline CDR1 PRHDT, CDR2 FYEKMQ (reference sequence). The V and J ends lost 5 bases and 3 bases, in that order; junction bases with no gene match: 6. This CDR3 comprises 16 residues. The CDR3 bases are TGTGCCAGCAGCCCAGCCGGGACTAGCGGCTACAATGAGCAGTTCTTC. Its protein product is CASSPAGTSGYNEQFF.

Turning to this clone: At one of its ends the junction is not consistent with the germline gene, which may arise from a read error. The rearrangement uses TRBV7-9 and TRBJ1-1; TRBD1 matches 8 bases. Germline CDR1 is SEHNR and CDR2 is FQNEAQ (reference sequence). The CDR3 spans 15 residues. The CDR3 spells CSSSSSDRVNTEAFF. CDR3 coding DNA: TGTTCCAGCAGCTCTTCGGACAGGGTGAACACTGAAGCTTTCTTT.

The rearrangement links TRBV7-9 to TRBJ1-1, with a tentative D call TRBD1 (6 bases). The V gene lost 3 bases and the J gene lost 0 bases, with 20 bases spanning the gap. There are 18 residues in the CDR3. CDR1 is SEHNR and CDR2 is FQNEAQ in the germline V gene (reference sequence). This CDR3 reads CASSFLRSNTGLNTEAFF. The CDR3 coding sequence is TGTGCCAGCAGCTTCCTCCGTTCGAATACAGGGTTGAACACTGAAGCTTTCTTT.

The rearrangement uses TRBV4-1 and TRBJ2-1, with D maybe TRBD1 (5 bases). CDR1 and CDR2 (germline): MGHRA, YSYEKL. The CDR3 is 18 amino acids. Trimming shortened V by 4 bases and J by 4 bases, and 23 bases separated the two germline ends. The CDR3 protein is CASSLSWNPVQGYNEQFF. The CDR3 DNA follows: TGCGCCAGCAGCCTGAGTTGGAACCCGGTGCAGGGTTACAATGAGCAGTTCTTC.